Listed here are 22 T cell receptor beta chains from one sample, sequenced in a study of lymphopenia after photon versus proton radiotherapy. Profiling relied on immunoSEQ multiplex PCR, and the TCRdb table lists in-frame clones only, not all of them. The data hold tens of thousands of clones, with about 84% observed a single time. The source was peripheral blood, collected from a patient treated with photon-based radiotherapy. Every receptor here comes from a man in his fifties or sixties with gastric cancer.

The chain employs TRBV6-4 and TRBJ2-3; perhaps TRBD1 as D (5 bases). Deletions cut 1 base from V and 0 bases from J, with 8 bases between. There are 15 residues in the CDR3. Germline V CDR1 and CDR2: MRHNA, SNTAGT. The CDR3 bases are TGTGCCAGCAGTGACTGGGCAGGGAGCACAGATACGCAGTATTTT. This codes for CASSDWAGSTDTQYF.

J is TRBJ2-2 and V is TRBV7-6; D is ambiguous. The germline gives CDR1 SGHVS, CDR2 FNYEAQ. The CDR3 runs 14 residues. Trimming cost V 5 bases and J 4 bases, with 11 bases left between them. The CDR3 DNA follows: TGTGCCAGCAGCCCCTCACCATCCACCGGGGAGCTGTTTTTT. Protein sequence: CASSPSPSTGELFF.

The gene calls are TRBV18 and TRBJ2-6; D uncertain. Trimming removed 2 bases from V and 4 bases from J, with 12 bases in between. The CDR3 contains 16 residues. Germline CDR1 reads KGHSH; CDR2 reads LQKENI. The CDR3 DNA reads TGTGCCAGCTCACCAAGGCCCGGGCTGGGGGCCAACGTCCTGACTTTC. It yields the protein CASSPRPGLGANVLTF.

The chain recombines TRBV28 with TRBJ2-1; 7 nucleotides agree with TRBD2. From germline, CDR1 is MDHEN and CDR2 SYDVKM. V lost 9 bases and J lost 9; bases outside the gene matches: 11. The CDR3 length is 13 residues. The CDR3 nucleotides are TGTGCCAGTTATCGACTAGCCCCCTTTGAGCAGTTCTTC. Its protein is CASYRLAPFEQFF.

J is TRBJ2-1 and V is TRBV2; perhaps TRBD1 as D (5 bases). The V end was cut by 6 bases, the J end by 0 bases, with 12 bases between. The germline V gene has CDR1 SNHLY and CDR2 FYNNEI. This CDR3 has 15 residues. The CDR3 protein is CASSETESSYNEQFF. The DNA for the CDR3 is TGTGCCAGCAGCGAGACAGAGAGCTCCTACAATGAGCAGTTCTTC.

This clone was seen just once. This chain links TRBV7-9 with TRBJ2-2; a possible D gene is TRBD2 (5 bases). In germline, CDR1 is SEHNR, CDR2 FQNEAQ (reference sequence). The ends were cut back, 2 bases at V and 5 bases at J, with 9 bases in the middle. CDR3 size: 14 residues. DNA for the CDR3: TGTGCCAGCAGCTTACTACTAGGAACCGGGGAGCTGTTTTTT. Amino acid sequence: CASSLLLGTGELFF. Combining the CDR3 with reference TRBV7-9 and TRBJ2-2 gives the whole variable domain DTGVSQNPRHKITKRGQNVTFRCDPISEHNRLYWYRQTLGQGPEFLTYFQNEAQLEKSRLLSDRFSAERPKGSFSTLEIQRTEQGDSAMYLCASSLLLGTGELFFGEGSRLTVL.

This CDR3 reads CASSELGQGARHEQYF. The CDR3 DNA sequence: TGTGCCAGCAGTGAATTGGGACAGGGGGCGCGGCACGAGCAGTACTTC. The chain joins TRBV25-1 to TRBJ2-7; TRBD1 matches 12 bases. V gave up 1 base and J gave up 5 bases; unmatched junction bases: 6. Per the germline V gene, CDR1 is MGHDK and CDR2 is SYGVNS. The CDR3 is 16 amino acids.

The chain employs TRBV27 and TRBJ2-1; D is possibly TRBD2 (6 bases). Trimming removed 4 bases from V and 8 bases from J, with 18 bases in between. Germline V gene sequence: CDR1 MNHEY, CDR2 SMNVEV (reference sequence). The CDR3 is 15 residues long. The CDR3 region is CASSSPRRDSDEQFF. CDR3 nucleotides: TGTGCCAGCAGTTCCCCCCGGAGGGATTCCGATGAGCAGTTCTTC.

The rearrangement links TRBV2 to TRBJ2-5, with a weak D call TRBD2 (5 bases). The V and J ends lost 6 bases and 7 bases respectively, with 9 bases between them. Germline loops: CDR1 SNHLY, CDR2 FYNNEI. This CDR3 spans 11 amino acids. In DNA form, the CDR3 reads TGTGCCAGCAGCCTACGGGGGACCCAGTACTTC. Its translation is CASSLRGTQYF.

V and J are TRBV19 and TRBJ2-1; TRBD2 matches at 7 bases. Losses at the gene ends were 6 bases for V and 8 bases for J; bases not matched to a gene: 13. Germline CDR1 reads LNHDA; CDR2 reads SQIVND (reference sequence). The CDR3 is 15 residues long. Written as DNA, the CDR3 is TGTGCCAGTAGAGGGTGGCGGGAGCACGGGGATGAGCAGTTCTTC. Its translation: CASRGWREHGDEQFF.

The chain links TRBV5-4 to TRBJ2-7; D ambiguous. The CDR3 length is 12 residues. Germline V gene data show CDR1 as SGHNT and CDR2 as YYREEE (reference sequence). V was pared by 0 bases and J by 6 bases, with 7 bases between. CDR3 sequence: CASSLDSGEQYF. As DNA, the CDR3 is TGTGCCAGCAGCTTGGATTCGGGCGAGCAGTACTTC.

The CDR3 DNA is TGTGCCAGCCGCGACAAAACTGGAAACACCATATATTTT. The encoded protein is CASRDKTGNTIYF. The genes are TRBV7-9 and TRBJ1-3, with D unresolved. The V and J ends lost 8 bases and 2 bases respectively, with 10 bases between them. Germline V gives CDR1 SEHNR, CDR2 FQNEAQ (reference sequence). The CDR3 has 13 residues. The entire variable domain, with the rest obtained from reference TRBV7-9 and TRBJ1-3, is as follows: DTGVSQNPRHKITKRGQNVTFRCDPISEHNRLYWYRQTLGQGPEFLTYFQNEAQLEKSRLLSDRFSAERPKGSFSTLEIQRTEQGDSAMYLCASRDKTGNTIYFGEGSWLTVV.

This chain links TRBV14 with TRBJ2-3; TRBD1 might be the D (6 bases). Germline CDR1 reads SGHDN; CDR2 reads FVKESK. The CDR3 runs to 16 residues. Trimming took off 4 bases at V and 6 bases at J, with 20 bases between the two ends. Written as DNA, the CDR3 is TGTGCCAGCAGCCGAGAACAGGGTGGGGGTCGTGATACGCAGTATTTT. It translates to CASSREQGGGRDTQYF.

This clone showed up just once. For the CDR3, the DNA is TGTGCCAGCAGCGCCCCTGGGCCGGGCGAGCAGTACTTC. This gives the protein CASSAPGPGEQYF. The chain joins TRBV11-2 to TRBJ2-7; D is unclear. Germline V gene lookup returns CDR1 SGHAT and CDR2 FQNNGV. With 5 bases removed from V and 6 bases from J, the gap between germline ends came to 14 bases. The CDR3 runs to 13 residues.

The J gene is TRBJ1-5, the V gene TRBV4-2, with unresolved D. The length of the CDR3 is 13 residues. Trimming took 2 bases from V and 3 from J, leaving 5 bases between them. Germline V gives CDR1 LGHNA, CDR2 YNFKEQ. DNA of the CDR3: TGTGCCAGCAGCCAAAGTATCAATCAGCCCCAGCATTTT. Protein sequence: CASSQSINQPQHF.

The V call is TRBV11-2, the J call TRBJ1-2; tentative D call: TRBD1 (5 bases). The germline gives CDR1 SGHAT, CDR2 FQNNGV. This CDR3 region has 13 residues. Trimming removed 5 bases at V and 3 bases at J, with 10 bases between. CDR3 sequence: CASSQWDDYGYTF. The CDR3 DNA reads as TGTGCCAGCAGCCAATGGGACGACTATGGCTACACCTTC.

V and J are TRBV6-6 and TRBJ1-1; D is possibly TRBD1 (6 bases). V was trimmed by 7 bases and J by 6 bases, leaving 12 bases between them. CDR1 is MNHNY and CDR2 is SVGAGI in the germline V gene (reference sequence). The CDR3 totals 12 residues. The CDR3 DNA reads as TGTGCCAGCAAGTGGGAGGGGGCTGAAGCTTTCTTT. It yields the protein CASKWEGAEAFF.

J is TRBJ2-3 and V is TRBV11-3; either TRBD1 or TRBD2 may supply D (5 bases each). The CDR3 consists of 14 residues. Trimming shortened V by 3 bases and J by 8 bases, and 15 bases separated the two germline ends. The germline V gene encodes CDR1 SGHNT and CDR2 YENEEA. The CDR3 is CASSFTGAPGTQYF. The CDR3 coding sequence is TGTGCCAGCAGCTTTACCGGGGCCCCAGGTACGCAGTATTTT.

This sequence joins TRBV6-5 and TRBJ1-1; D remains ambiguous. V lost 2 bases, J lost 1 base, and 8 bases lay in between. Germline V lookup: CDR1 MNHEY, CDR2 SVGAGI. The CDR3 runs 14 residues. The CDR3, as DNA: TGTGCCAGCAGTTACATGGGAAGGAACACTGAAGCTTTCTTT. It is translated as CASSYMGRNTEAFF.

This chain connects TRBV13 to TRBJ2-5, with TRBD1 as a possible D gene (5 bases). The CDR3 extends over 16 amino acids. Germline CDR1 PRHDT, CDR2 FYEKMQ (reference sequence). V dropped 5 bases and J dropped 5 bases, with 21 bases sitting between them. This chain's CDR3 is CASSPRQALGRETQYF. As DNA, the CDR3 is TGTGCCAGCAGCCCCCGGCAGGCCCTGGGGCGGGAGACCCAGTACTTC.

The CDR3 coding sequence is TGTGCCAGCAGCTTCCATACTAGCGGGGCCAACCAAGAGACCCAGTACTTC. As protein: CASSFHTSGANQETQYF. The chain employs TRBV11-2 and TRBJ2-5, with 10 bases aligning to TRBD2. CDR1 and CDR2 from the germline V gene are SGHAT and FQNNGV. Unmatched junction bases numbered 7, after V lost 3 bases and J lost 0 bases. The CDR3 loop spans 17 amino acids.

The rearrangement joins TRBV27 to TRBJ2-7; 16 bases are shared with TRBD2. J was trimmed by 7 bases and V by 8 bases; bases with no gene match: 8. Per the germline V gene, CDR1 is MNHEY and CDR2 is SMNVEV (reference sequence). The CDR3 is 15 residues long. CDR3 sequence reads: CASGGLAGGTREQYF. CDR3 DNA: TGTGCCAGCGGGGGACTAGCGGGAGGGACAAGGGAGCAGTACTTC.